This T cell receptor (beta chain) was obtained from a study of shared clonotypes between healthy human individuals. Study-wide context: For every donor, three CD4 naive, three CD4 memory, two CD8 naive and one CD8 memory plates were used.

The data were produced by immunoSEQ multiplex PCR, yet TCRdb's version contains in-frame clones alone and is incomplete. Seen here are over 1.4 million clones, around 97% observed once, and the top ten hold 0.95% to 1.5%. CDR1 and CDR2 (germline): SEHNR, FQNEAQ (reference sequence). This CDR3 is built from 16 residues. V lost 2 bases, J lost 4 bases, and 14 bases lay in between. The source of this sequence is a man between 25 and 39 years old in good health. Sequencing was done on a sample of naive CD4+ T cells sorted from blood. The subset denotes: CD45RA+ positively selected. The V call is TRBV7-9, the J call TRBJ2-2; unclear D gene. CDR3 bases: TGTGCCAGCAGCTTAAGTTACCCCCGGATCACCGGGGAGCTGTTTTTT. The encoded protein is CASSLSYPRITGELFF.